The 26 T cell receptor beta chains below were found in one sample sequenced in a study of cytomegalovirus exposure and HLA in healthy donors. With 60 Vbeta and 13 Jbeta primers, the PCR was carried out. Some clones are missing from TCRdb's copy, which holds only in-frame ones; the method was immunoSEQ multiplex PCR. The sample carries roughly 80,000 clones, roughly 65% recorded once. The sequenced sample was PBMCs. The receptors derive from a male donor in good health and CMV-seropositive.

V is TRBV6-6 and J is TRBJ2-3, with TRBD2 matching over 7 bases. Trimming removed 0 bases from V and 5 bases from J; junction bases left unmatched: 2. Germline V gives CDR1 MNHNY, CDR2 SVGAGI (reference sequence). CDR3 length: 14 amino acids. The CDR3 region is CASSYSREGDTQYF. The CDR3 DNA follows: TGTGCCAGCAGTTACTCCAGGGAGGGAGATACGCAGTATTTT.

The rearrangement uses TRBV27 and TRBJ1-1, with 9 bases aligning to TRBD1. The V gene end was trimmed by 5 bases and the J gene end by 5 bases; junction bases not matched to a gene: 6. This CDR3 comprises 14 residues. In germline, CDR1 is MNHEY, CDR2 SMNVEV (reference sequence). The CDR3 loop is CASSDRDRVTEAFF. The CDR3 nucleotides read TGTGCCAGCAGTGACCGGGACAGGGTTACTGAAGCTTTCTTT.

The chain combines TRBV6-5 with TRBJ2-7, with 8 nucleotides matching TRBD2. Germline V gene lookup returns CDR1 MNHEY and CDR2 SVGAGI. The CDR3 runs 15 residues. After removal of 6 bases from V and 4 bases from J, the junction contained 11 bases not matched to a gene. CDR3 loop: CASRVAGMREYEQYF. The CDR3 DNA reads as TGTGCCAGCAGGGTAGCGGGGATGAGAGAGTACGAGCAGTACTTC.

The chain recombines TRBV6-6 with TRBJ2-7; 8 nucleotides match TRBD2. This CDR3 contains 13 residues. Germline CDR1 reads MNHNY; CDR2 reads SVGAGI (reference sequence). Trimming at V came to 2 bases and at J to 6 bases, leaving 3 bases not matched to a gene. CDR3 region: CASSYPGGVEQYF. CDR3 coding DNA: TGTGCCAGCAGTTACCCGGGAGGGGTCGAGCAGTACTTC.

This clone appeared a single time. The genes are TRBV6-6 and TRBJ1-1; maybe TRBD1 (5 bases). The germline gives CDR1 MNHNY, CDR2 SVGAGI (reference sequence). V was clipped by 6 bases and J by 4 bases, with 15 bases between them. CDR3 length: 14 amino acids. The CDR3 region is CASSSGLISTEAFF. The CDR3 nucleotides read TGTGCCAGCAGCTCGGGACTTATTAGCACTGAAGCTTTCTTT.

The chain has TRBV4-3 and TRBJ2-1; perhaps TRBD2 as D (7 bases). The V end was cut by 0 bases, the J end by 3 bases, with 12 bases between. The CDR3 consists of 16 residues. The germline gives CDR1 LGHNA, CDR2 YSLEER. CDR3 DNA: TGCGCCAGCAGCCAAGATCGAGCGGGACACTACAATGAGCAGTTCTTC. Its translation is CASSQDRAGHYNEQFF.

This rearrangement joins TRBV5-1 to TRBJ2-3; TRBD2 might be the D (7 bases). Trimming removed 2 bases at V and 3 bases at J, with 22 bases between. Germline V gene sequence: CDR1 SGHRS, CDR2 YFSETQ. This CDR3 comprises 18 residues. CDR3 region: CASSFGAGALSRTDTQYF. In DNA, the CDR3 is TGCGCCAGCAGCTTTGGGGCGGGGGCCCTCTCACGGACAGATACGCAGTATTTT.

V is TRBV5-1 and J is TRBJ1-4; 7 bases are a match to TRBD1. V lost 4 bases and J lost 6; bases outside the gene matches: 6. The V gene's germline CDR1 is SGHRS and CDR2 YFSETQ. This CDR3 has 14 amino acids. As DNA, the CDR3 is TGCGCCAGCAGCATTGACAGGGCTTATGAAAAACTGTTTTTT. It yields the protein CASSIDRAYEKLFF.

The chain has TRBV6-6 and TRBJ2-5; a weak D match, TRBD2 (5 bases). Trimming cost V 6 bases and J 4 bases, with 12 bases left between them. Germline-derived CDR1 and CDR2 are MNHNY and SVGAGI (reference sequence). CDR3 length: 13 residues. CDR3 DNA sequence: TGTGCCAGCAGGGCCGGGGTGAGAGAGACCCAGTACTTC. It translates to CASRAGVRETQYF.

The CDR3 coding sequence is TGCAGCGTTAAAAAGGGGACAAGTAGCACAGATACGCAGTATTTT. This codes for CSVKKGTSSTDTQYF. The genes are TRBV29-1 and TRBJ2-3; a weak D match, TRBD1 (6 bases). V lost 5 bases, J lost 0 bases, and 15 bases lay in between. Germline V gene data show CDR1 as SQVTM and CDR2 as ANQGSEA. The CDR3 is 15 residues long.

Details on this clone: The sample contains more than one DNA sequence encoding this CDR3. The CDR3 spells CSVQAGRNSPLHF. DNA for the CDR3: TGCAGCGTCCAGGCAGGGCGGAATTCACCCCTCCACTTT. This sequence joins TRBV29-1 and TRBJ1-6; D might be TRBD1 (5 bases). The V gene's germline CDR1 is SQVTM and CDR2 ANQGSEA. The CDR3 totals 13 residues. V gave up 6 bases and J gave up 7 bases, with 13 bases separating them.

J is TRBJ1-2 and V is TRBV15, with a tentative D call TRBD1 (6 bases). CDR3 length equals 12 residues. Per the germline V gene, CDR1 is LNHNV and CDR2 is YYDKDF (reference sequence). Trimming left V 8 bases short and J 7 bases short, with 14 bases between. CDR3 sequence (DNA): TGTGCCACCGGGGGGGCCGTGGCTGGCTACACCTTC. Protein product: CATGGAVAGYTF. The full variable domain, completed using reference TRBV15 and TRBJ1-2, is DAMVIQNPRYQVTQFGKPVTLSCSQTLNHNVMYWYQQKSSQAPKLLFHYYDKDFNNEADTPDNFQSRRPNTSFCFLDIRSPGLGDTAMYLCATGGAVAGYTFGSGTRLTVV.

V and J are TRBV10-2 and TRBJ2-5; 13 nucleotides align to TRBD2. The CDR3 length is 19 residues. V was clipped by 6 bases and J by 1 base; unmatched bases: 14. The germline gives CDR1 WSHSY, CDR2 SAAADI. CDR3 region: CASSGSWTSGGSIQETQYF. The DNA for the CDR3 is TGCGCCAGCAGCGGCTCTTGGACTAGCGGGGGATCTATCCAAGAGACCCAGTACTTC.

V gene TRBV5-6 combines with J gene TRBJ2-4; TRBD1 is a possible D gene (6 bases). This CDR3 has 17 residues. In germline, CDR1 is SGHDT, CDR2 YYEEEE. V was trimmed by 2 bases and J by 0 bases, leaving 15 bases between them. The CDR3 sequence: CASSFFQQGVAKNIQYF. In nucleotides, the CDR3 is TGTGCCAGCAGCTTCTTTCAACAGGGCGTAGCCAAAAACATTCAGTACTTC.

The J gene is TRBJ2-5, the V gene TRBV5-1; D uncertain. Trimming took 0 bases from V and 2 from J, leaving 11 bases between them. The CDR3 extends over 15 amino acids. The germline V gene encodes CDR1 SGHRS and CDR2 YFSETQ. The CDR3 spells CASSLAEHAQETQYF. As DNA, the CDR3 is TGCGCCAGCAGCTTGGCCGAGCACGCACAAGAGACCCAGTACTTC.

The chain couples TRBV7-2 to TRBJ1-1; D possibly corresponds to TRBD1 (6 bases). The CDR3 has 14 residues. Trimming removed 0 bases from V and 7 bases from J, with 12 bases in between. CDR1 is SGHTA, CDR2 FQGNSA, per germline. In DNA form, the CDR3 reads TGTGCCAGCAGCTTAGCGCTGGGGGCGGGTGAAGCTTTCTTT. Its protein is CASSLALGAGEAFF.

V usage is TRBV5-4 and J usage is TRBJ2-7, with 8 bases identical to TRBD1. The CDR3 sequence is 15 residues long. Unmatched junction bases numbered 6, after V lost 4 bases and J lost 0 bases. CDR1 is SGHNT, CDR2 YYREEE, per germline (reference sequence). The CDR3 is CASSPDRASSYEQYF. The DNA for the CDR3 is TGTGCCAGCAGCCCGGACAGGGCAAGCTCCTACGAGCAGTACTTC. The entire variable domain, with the rest obtained from reference TRBV5-4 and TRBJ2-7, is as follows: ETGVTQSPTHLIKTRGQQVTLRCSSQSGHNTVSWYQQALGQGPQFIFQYYREEENGRGNFPPRFSGLQFPNYSSELNVNALELDDSALYLCASSPDRASSYEQYFGPGTRLTVT.

The genes are TRBV11-2 and TRBJ2-2; the match to TRBD1 covers 7 bases. This CDR3 has 15 residues. V gave up 1 base and J gave up 7 bases; unmatched junction bases: 6. CDR1 SGHAT and CDR2 FQNNGV come from the germline V gene. The CDR3 DNA follows: TGTGCCAGCAGCTTAGTTCGACAGGGTGGCGGGGAGCTGTTTTTT. Protein sequence: CASSLVRQGGGELFF. Full variable domain (missing parts from reference TRBV11-2 and TRBJ2-2): EAGVAQSPRYKIIEKRQSVAFWCNPISGHATLYWYQQILGQGPKLLIQFQNNGVVDDSQLPKDRFSAERLKGVDSTLKIQPAKLEDSAVYLCASSLVRQGGGELFFGEGSRLTVL.

This clone was seen only a few times. This chain connects TRBV15 to TRBJ2-5; 10 nucleotides align to TRBD1. V lost 0 bases, J lost 5 bases, and 9 bases stayed unmatched. This CDR3 region has 17 residues. The germline V gene has CDR1 LNHNV and CDR2 YYDKDF (reference sequence). The CDR3 region has the DNA TGTGCCACCAGCAGAGATTGGGACAGGGGCCAACGGGAGACCCAGTACTTC. Translation: CATSRDWDRGQRETQYF.

This clone was observed a handful of times. The genes are TRBV7-2 and TRBJ1-2, with TRBD1 matching 11 bases. The CDR3 sequence is 16 residues long. With 5 bases clipped from V and 5 bases from J, the junction kept 10 bases outside the gene matches. CDR1 SGHTA and CDR2 FQGNSA come from the germline V gene. The CDR3: CASSRTGTGGSYGYTF. DNA of the CDR3: TGTGCCAGCAGCCGGACCGGGACAGGGGGATCGTATGGCTACACCTTC.

This chain links TRBV7-2 with TRBJ1-5; D possibly corresponds to TRBD1 (5 bases). V dropped 1 base and J dropped 7 bases, with 11 bases sitting between them. The CDR3 totals 14 residues. From germline, CDR1 is SGHTA and CDR2 FQGNSA. This CDR3 reads CASSLGSGNQPQHF. The CDR3 bases are TGTGCCAGCAGCTTAGGGTCAGGGAACCAGCCCCAGCATTTT.

This rearrangement joins TRBV4-3 to TRBJ2-2, with TRBD1 as a possible D gene (5 bases). The CDR3 has 13 residues. The V end was cut by 4 bases, the J end by 5 bases, with 8 bases between. Germline values: CDR1 LGHNA, CDR2 YSLEER. The CDR3 DNA reads TGCGCCAGCAGCCGCCAGGGAACCGGGGAGCTGTTTTTT. This translates into CASSRQGTGELFF.

The chain has TRBV14 and TRBJ1-1; the match to TRBD1 covers 9 bases. This CDR3 is 17 amino acids long. J was trimmed by 1 base and V by 3 bases; bases with no gene match: 9. The germline V gene has CDR1 SGHDN and CDR2 FVKESK. The CDR3 DNA is TGTGCCAGCAGCCACGTCCCGGGACAGGGAACGAACACTGAAGCTTTCTTT. It codes for CASSHVPGQGTNTEAFF.

V is TRBV7-9 and J is TRBJ2-7; 7 positions match TRBD1. V lost 3 bases, J lost 6 bases, and 8 bases stayed unmatched. CDR3 length equals 14 residues. Germline V gives CDR1 SEHNR, CDR2 FQNEAQ (reference sequence). CDR3 sequence: CASSLDRPPSEQYF. As DNA, the CDR3 is TGTGCCAGCAGCTTGGACAGGCCCCCCTCCGAGCAGTACTTC.

The V and J genes are TRBV29-1 and TRBJ2-3; 8 nucleotides match TRBD2. CDR1 is SQVTM, CDR2 ANQGSEA, per germline. V was pared by 5 bases and J by 4 bases, with 5 bases of the junction left unmatched. CDR3 length: 13 amino acids. The CDR3 sequence: CSVLRGVADTQYF. Written as DNA, the CDR3 is TGCAGCGTTCTGCGGGGGGTGGCAGATACGCAGTATTTT.

V usage is TRBV25-1 and J usage is TRBJ2-6; the D gene is possibly TRBD1 (5 bases). Per the germline V gene, CDR1 is MGHDK and CDR2 is SYGVNS. This CDR3 is 14 amino acids long. With 6 bases removed from V and 3 bases from J, the gap between germline ends came to 9 bases. CDR3 loop: CASSVTGGANVLTF. The CDR3 DNA sequence: TGTGCCAGCAGCGTAACAGGTGGGGCCAACGTCCTGACTTTC.